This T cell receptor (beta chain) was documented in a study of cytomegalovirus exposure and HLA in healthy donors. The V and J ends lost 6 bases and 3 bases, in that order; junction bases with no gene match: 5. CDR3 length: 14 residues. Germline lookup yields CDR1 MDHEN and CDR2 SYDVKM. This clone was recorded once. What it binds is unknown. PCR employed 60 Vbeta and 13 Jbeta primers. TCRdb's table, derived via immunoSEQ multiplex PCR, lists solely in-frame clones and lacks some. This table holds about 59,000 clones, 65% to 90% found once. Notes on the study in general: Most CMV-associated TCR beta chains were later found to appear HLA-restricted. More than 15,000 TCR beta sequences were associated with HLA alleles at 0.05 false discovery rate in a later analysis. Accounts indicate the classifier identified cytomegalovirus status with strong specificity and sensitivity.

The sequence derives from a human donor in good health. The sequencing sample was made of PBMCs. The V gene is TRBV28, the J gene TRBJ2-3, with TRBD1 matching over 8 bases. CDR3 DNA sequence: TGTGCCAGCAGCCGAGACAGGGGAACAGATACGCAGTATTTT. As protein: CASSRDRGTDTQYF.